The next 32 T cell receptor beta chains were all read from a single sample in a study of CD8 T cell repertoires and HIV-1 epitope variants. What these receptors recognize is not known. Using immunoSEQ multiplex PCR, the repertoire was profiled, and TCRdb retains in-frame clones only, with some absent. The sample consists of under 6,000 clones, under 70% of them appearing once. Input material: cultured CD8+ T cells derived from PBMCs. Receptors were obtained from a male donor with HIV.

The chain uses TRBV7-9 and TRBJ1-3; D is undetermined. This CDR3 spans 12 amino acids. Trimming took off 1 base at V and 14 bases at J, with 12 bases between the two ends. Germline values: CDR1 SEHNR, CDR2 FQNEAQ (reference sequence). The CDR3, as DNA: TGTGCCAGCAGCTTAGGCGGATTTGGCTTATATTTT. Translated: CASSLGGFGLYF.

The sample holds a few counts of this clone. The V call is TRBV4-2, the J call TRBJ2-7, with 7 bases that match TRBD1. J was trimmed by 3 bases and V by 2 bases; bases with no gene match: 4. The length of the CDR3 is 14 residues. Germline-derived CDR1 and CDR2 are LGHNA and YNFKEQ. CDR3 DNA: TGTGCCAGCAGCCAACCGGGACAGAACTACGAGCAGTACTTC. Its translation: CASSQPGQNYEQYF.

This clone turned up a few times. This sequence joins TRBV28 and TRBJ2-7; D tentatively reads TRBD1 or TRBD2 (5 bases each). Germline V lookup: CDR1 MDHEN, CDR2 SYDVKM. Trimming left V 3 bases short and J 5 bases short, with 14 bases between. The CDR3 covers 14 residues. The CDR3 is CASSFVSGTDEQYF. DNA of the CDR3: TGTGCCAGCAGTTTCGTATCAGGGACCGACGAGCAGTACTTC.

This clone has just one count. The chain recombines TRBV5-4 with TRBJ1-5; D is unresolved. This CDR3 contains 13 residues. Looked up from germline, CDR1 is SGHNT and CDR2 is YYREEE (reference sequence). With 0 bases removed from V and 5 bases from J, the gap between germline ends came to 6 bases. DNA of the CDR3: TGTGCCAGCAGCTTGGCCCCCGATCAGCCCCAGCATTTT. Its translation is CASSLAPDQPQHF.

Sample share makes this clone medium-sized (0.01 to 0.1%). J is TRBJ2-2 and V is TRBV27, with 9 bases aligning to TRBD2. The CDR3 consists of 15 residues. After removal of 9 bases from V and 1 base from J, the junction contained 6 bases not matched to a gene. Per germline, CDR1 MNHEY and CDR2 SMNVEV (reference sequence). In DNA, the CDR3 is TGTGCCAGGAAGCTAGCGGGGAGGAACACCGGGGAGCTGTTTTTT. It encodes CARKLAGRNTGELFF.

The V call is TRBV6-5, the J call TRBJ2-5, with TRBD1 matching over 7 bases. In germline, CDR1 is MNHEY, CDR2 SVGAGI. This CDR3 comprises 15 residues. J gave up 0 bases and V 5 bases, and 6 bases lay outside the gene matches. CDR3 protein: CASSATTGNQETQYF. The CDR3 nucleotides are TGTGCCAGCAGTGCCACGACAGGGAACCAAGAGACCCAGTACTTC.

The J gene is TRBJ2-7, the V gene TRBV27; D possibly corresponds to TRBD1 (5 bases). The V end lost 3 bases, the J end lost 2 bases, and 8 bases lay between the germline ends. Germline V gene data show CDR1 as MNHEY and CDR2 as SMNVEV (reference sequence). The CDR3 covers 13 residues. CDR3 DNA sequence: TGTGCCAGCAGTTTGACAGATACCTACGAGCAGTACTTC. Its translation: CASSLTDTYEQYF.

This clone was recorded a few times. V gene TRBV11-1 combines with J gene TRBJ2-5; D unclear. Germline V gene lookup returns CDR1 SGHAT and CDR2 FQDESV (reference sequence). The germline V and J ends were trimmed by 1 base and 3 bases, with 6 bases remaining between them. This CDR3 comprises 13 residues. The CDR3 is CASSLEDEETQYF. The CDR3 DNA sequence: TGTGCCAGCAGCTTAGAAGATGAAGAGACCCAGTACTTC.

This clone was found a few times. J is TRBJ2-3 and V is TRBV5-8; 10 nucleotides align to TRBD2. This CDR3 has 16 amino acids. The V and J ends lost 4 bases and 2 bases, in that order; junction bases with no gene match: 7. The germline V gene encodes CDR1 SGHTS and CDR2 YDEGEE. The CDR3 region is CASSPTSGVATDTQYF. As DNA, the CDR3 is TGTGCCAGCAGCCCTACTAGCGGGGTCGCCACAGATACGCAGTATTTT. Drawing the rest from reference TRBV5-8 and TRBJ2-3, the complete variable domain is EAGVTQSPTHLIKTRGQQATLRCSPISGHTSVYWYQQALGLGLQFLLWYDEGEERNRGNFPPRFSGRQFPNYSSELNVNALELEDSALYLCASSPTSGVATDTQYFGPGTRLTVL.

The J gene is TRBJ2-1, the V gene TRBV15; TRBD2 might be the D (7 bases). From germline, CDR1 is LNHNV and CDR2 YYDKDF (reference sequence). V was trimmed by 6 bases and J by 8 bases, leaving 20 bases between them. The CDR3 loop spans 15 amino acids. The CDR3 loop is CATRPPGGRQDEQFF. CDR3 coding DNA: TGTGCCACCAGGCCTCCCGGCGGGAGACAGGATGAGCAGTTCTTC.

The sample holds one count of this clone. The rearrangement joins TRBV11-2 to TRBJ1-2; tentative D call: TRBD1 (5 bases). Germline CDR1 reads SGHAT; CDR2 reads FQNNGV. V lost 5 bases to trimming and J lost 3 bases, with 13 bases between them. This CDR3 contains 14 residues. The CDR3 sequence is CASSPGTSDYGYTF. Written as DNA, the CDR3 is TGTGCCAGCAGCCCTGGGACTTCTGACTATGGCTACACCTTC. Drawing the rest from reference TRBV11-2 and TRBJ1-2, the complete variable domain is EAGVAQSPRYKIIEKRQSVAFWCNPISGHATLYWYQQILGQGPKLLIQFQNNGVVDDSQLPKDRFSAERLKGVDSTLKIQPAKLEDSAVYLCASSPGTSDYGYTFGSGTRLTVV.

Only one count was recorded for this clone. J is TRBJ2-3 and V is TRBV6-5; 7 bases agree with TRBD1. Germline CDR1 and CDR2: MNHEY and SVGAGI. The V and J ends lost 2 bases and 5 bases, in that order; junction bases with no gene match: 4. CDR3 size: 14 residues. For the CDR3, the DNA is TGTGCCAGCAGTTACGACAGGGCAGGAGATACGCAGTATTTT. Protein sequence: CASSYDRAGDTQYF.

This chain links TRBV5-6 with TRBJ2-1; the match to TRBD2 covers 10 bases. Germline lookup yields CDR1 SGHDT and CDR2 YYEEEE. The CDR3 sequence is 16 residues long. V shed 0 bases and J 4 bases; nucleotides not matched to a gene: 4. The CDR3 sequence: CASSLGGSGRYNEQFF. The CDR3 DNA reads as TGTGCCAGCAGCTTGGGAGGTAGCGGGAGGTACAATGAGCAGTTCTTC. The full variable domain, rest sourced from reference TRBV5-6 and TRBJ2-1, is DAGVTQSPTHLIKTRGQQVTLRCSPKSGHDTVSWYQQALGQGPQFIFQYYEEEERQRGNFPDRFSGHQFPNYSSELNVNALLLGDSALYLCASSLGGSGRYNEQFFGPGTRLTVL.

The rearrangement uses TRBV11-3 and TRBJ1-5, with a possible D match to TRBD1 (6 bases). The germline CDR1 and CDR2 sequences are SGHNT and YENEEA. V gave up 6 bases and J gave up 5 bases, with 17 bases separating them. The CDR3 runs to 15 residues. The DNA for the CDR3 is TGTGCCAGCAGTCTCAACTACAGGGAGGATCAGCCCCAGCATTTT. Amino acids: CASSLNYREDQPQHF.

The chain carries TRBV7-8 and TRBJ1-3, with a tentative D call TRBD1 (5 bases). Germline assignment: CDR1 SGHVS and CDR2 FQNEAQ. V was shortened by 5 bases and J by 4 bases, with 18 bases between the two germline ends. The CDR3 loop spans 16 amino acids. CDR3 amino acids: CASSDPGGSVGNTIYF. CDR3 nucleotide sequence: TGTGCCAGCAGCGACCCCGGGGGTAGCGTAGGAAACACCATATATTTT. Complete variable domain (other parts from reference TRBV7-8 and TRBJ1-3): GAGVSQSPRYKVAKRGQDVALRCDPISGHVSLFWYQQALGQGPEFLTYFQNEAQLDKSGLPSDRFFAERPEGSVSTLKIQRTQQEDSAVYLCASSDPGGSVGNTIYFGEGSWLTVV.

V and J are TRBV19 and TRBJ1-2; D gene uncertain. CDR3 length: 11 amino acids. In germline, CDR1 is LNHDA, CDR2 SQIVND (reference sequence). Trimming removed 5 bases from V and 3 bases from J, with 4 bases in between. The CDR3 region is CASSSYYGYTF. CDR3 in DNA: TGTGCCAGTAGTTCCTACTATGGCTACACCTTC.

There are a few counts of this clone. One end of the junction does not line up with germline, which may come from a read error. This sequence joins TRBV27 and TRBJ2-1, with 12 bases identical to TRBD2. Germline CDR1 is MNHEY and CDR2 is SMNVEV (reference sequence). The length of the CDR3 is 15 residues. CDR3: CASTLLAGGPNEQFF. In DNA, the CDR3 is TGTGCCAGCACTTTACTAGCGGGGGGCCCTAATGAGCAGTTCTTC.

The J gene is TRBJ1-1, the V gene TRBV7-9; no clear D gene. Trimming pared 6 bases from V and 0 bases from J, leaving 14 bases between. The CDR3 sequence is 15 residues long. Germline V gives CDR1 SEHNR, CDR2 FQNEAQ (reference sequence). In nucleotides, the CDR3 is TGTGCCAGCAGTCCCAACCGGCTCATGAACACTGAAGCTTTCTTT. Protein: CASSPNRLMNTEAFF. Filled out from reference TRBV7-9 and TRBJ1-1, the complete variable domain reads DTGVSQNPRHKITKRGQNVTFRCDPISEHNRLYWYRQTLGQGPEFLTYFQNEAQLEKSRLLSDRFSAERPKGSFSTLEIQRTEQGDSAMYLCASSPNRLMNTEAFFGQGTRLTVV.

This sequence joins TRBV9 and TRBJ2-1, with 7 bases that match TRBD2. The germline V gene encodes CDR1 SGDLS and CDR2 YYNGEE. This CDR3 comprises 14 residues. Trimming at V came to 3 bases and at J to 7 bases, leaving 7 bases not matched to a gene. The CDR3 DNA sequence: TGTGCCAGCAGCGCCGGAGCGGGGTGGAATGAGCAGTTCTTC. The encoded protein is CASSAGAGWNEQFF.

V gene TRBV6-6 combines with J gene TRBJ2-7; 13 bases line up with TRBD2. Per the germline V gene, CDR1 is MNHNY and CDR2 is SVGAGI (reference sequence). The CDR3 loop spans 15 amino acids. Trimming at V came to 3 bases and at J to 3 bases, leaving 2 bases not matched to a gene. CDR3 nucleotides: TGTGCCAGCAGTTATGGGACTAGCGGGATCTACGAGCAGTACTTC. It translates to CASSYGTSGIYEQYF.

The rearrangement joins TRBV15 to TRBJ2-2; tentative D call: TRBD1 (5 bases). CDR1 and CDR2 (germline): LNHNV, YYDKDF (reference sequence). V shed 0 bases and J shed 6 bases, with 8 bases lying between them. CDR3 size: 14 residues. The CDR3 DNA sequence: TGTGCCACCAGCAGAGATATGACAGCCGGGGAGCTGTTTTTT. Translated: CATSRDMTAGELFF. The full variable domain, completed using reference TRBV15 and TRBJ2-2, is DAMVIQNPRYQVTQFGKPVTLSCSQTLNHNVMYWYQQKSSQAPKLLFHYYDKDFNNEADTPDNFQSRRPNTSFCFLDIRSPGLGDTAMYLCATSRDMTAGELFFGEGSRLTVL.

This clone was counted a few times. In DNA, the CDR3 is TGTGCCAGCAGCCCTTCTAGCGGCCGAGGAGCCTACGAGCAGTACTTC. Amino acids: CASSPSSGRGAYEQYF. The chain carries TRBV9 and TRBJ2-7, with 7 nucleotides matching TRBD2. J gave up 2 bases and V 4 bases, and 12 bases lay outside the gene matches. Germline V gene data show CDR1 as SGDLS and CDR2 as YYNGEE. The CDR3 extends over 16 amino acids.

The rearrangement uses TRBV6-1 and TRBJ1-2, with 9 bases identical to TRBD1. The CDR3 totals 16 residues. The ends lost 4 bases at V and 2 bases at J; junction bases unmatched: 8. CDR1 is MNHNS and CDR2 is SASEGT in the germline V gene. The CDR3 region is CASSVEQGATNYGYTF. The DNA for the CDR3 is TGTGCCAGCAGTGTTGAACAGGGGGCAACCAACTATGGCTACACCTTC.

CDR3 region: CASSLGSPGGADEQFF. CDR3 DNA sequence: TGTGCCAGCAGCTTAGGTTCGCCAGGGGGCGCGGATGAGCAGTTCTTC. The chain employs TRBV7-6 and TRBJ2-1, with 8 bases fitting TRBD1. The CDR3 extends over 16 amino acids. V lost 1 base and J lost 8; bases outside the gene matches: 10. The germline V gene encodes CDR1 SGHVS and CDR2 FNYEAQ.

This clone was detected a few times. V usage is TRBV28 and J usage is TRBJ1-4; D gene ambiguous. V gave up 4 bases and J gave up 7 bases, with 16 bases separating them. The CDR3 runs to 15 residues. Germline V gene data show CDR1 as MDHEN and CDR2 as SYDVKM. Here the CDR3 reads CASSSPAEVGEKLFF. Here the CDR3 DNA reads TGTGCCAGCAGTTCCCCTGCTGAAGTCGGTGAAAAACTGTTTTTT.

The V gene is TRBV30, the J gene TRBJ1-1; D is undetermined. Trimming took off 1 base at V and 2 bases at J, with 8 bases between the two ends. This CDR3 has 13 amino acids. Germline V gene data show CDR1 as GTSNPN and CDR2 as SVGIG (reference sequence). The CDR3 protein is CAWSGGFNTEAFF. The CDR3, as DNA: TGTGCCTGGAGTGGGGGATTCAACACTGAAGCTTTCTTT.

The V gene is TRBV21-1, the J gene TRBJ1-1. TRBV21-1 is noted as a pseudogene. This CDR3 has 11 residues. CDR3 protein: CASSRGTEAFF. The CDR3 coding sequence is TGTGCCAGCAGTAGAGGCACTGAAGCTTTCTTT.

This clone was seen only a few times. In DNA, the CDR3 is TGTGCCAGCAGTTACTCGACCGGGGACCAGTGGCAGTACTTC. Amino acids: CASSYSTGDQWQYF. The genes are TRBV6-6 and TRBJ2-7; possibly TRBD1 or TRBD2 for D (5 bases each). The CDR3 contains 14 residues. Trimming took 0 bases from V and 9 from J, leaving 15 bases between them. Germline lookup yields CDR1 MNHNY and CDR2 SVGAGI (reference sequence).

The CDR3 DNA reads as TGTGCCAGCAGTGAATTAGAGACCCAGTACTTC. The encoded protein is CASSELETQYF. This chain links TRBV2 with TRBJ2-5; D uncertain. Germline V gives CDR1 SNHLY, CDR2 FYNNEI. Trimming pared 2 bases from V and 4 bases from J, leaving 2 bases between. The CDR3 is made up of 11 amino acids.

The V gene is TRBV28, the J gene TRBJ2-5; tentative D call: TRBD2 (6 bases). V was shortened by 6 bases and J by 5 bases, with 16 bases between the two germline ends. Looked up from germline, CDR1 is MDHEN and CDR2 is SYDVKM. This CDR3 has 14 residues. CDR3 in DNA: TGTGCCAGCAGCACTCGTAGGAGGGACGAGACCCAGTACTTC. Translated, it gives CASSTRRRDETQYF.

The chain links TRBV7-2 to TRBJ2-5; 11 bases are shared with TRBD2. The CDR3 has 16 residues. Trimming at V came to 5 bases and at J to 0 bases, leaving 5 bases not matched to a gene. Germline CDR1 is SGHTA and CDR2 is FQGNSA. This CDR3 is CASSRQGLADQETQYF. The CDR3, as DNA: TGTGCCAGCAGCCGACAGGGACTAGCGGACCAAGAGACCCAGTACTTC. Supplemented by reference TRBV7-2 and TRBJ2-5, the full variable domain reads GAGVSQSPSNKVTEKGKDVELRCDPISGHTALYWYRQSLGQGLEFLIYFQGNSAPDKSGLPSDRFSAERTGGSVSTLTIQRTQQEDSAVYLCASSRQGLADQETQYFGPGTRLLVL.

In this sample, this clone turned up a few times. This chain joins TRBV7-2 and TRBJ1-1; D is ambiguous. The germline CDR1 and CDR2 sequences are SGHTA and FQGNSA. Trimming pared 3 bases from V and 6 bases from J, leaving 8 bases between. The CDR3 extends over 12 amino acids. CDR3 sequence (DNA): TGTGCCAGCAGCTTGGGTAACCCTGAAGCTTTCTTT. Amino acid sequence: CASSLGNPEAFF.